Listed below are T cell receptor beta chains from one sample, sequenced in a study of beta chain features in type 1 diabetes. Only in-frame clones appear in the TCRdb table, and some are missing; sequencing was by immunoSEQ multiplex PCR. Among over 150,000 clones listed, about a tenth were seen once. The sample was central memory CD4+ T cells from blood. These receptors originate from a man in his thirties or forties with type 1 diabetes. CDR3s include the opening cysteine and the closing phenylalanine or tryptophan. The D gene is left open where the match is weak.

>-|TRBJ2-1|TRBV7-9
CASSPTSQVYNEQFF
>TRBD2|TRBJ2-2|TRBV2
CASSVAGGRTGELFF
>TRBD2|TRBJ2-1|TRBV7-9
CASSFWGSGGSYNEQFF
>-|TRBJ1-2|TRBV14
CASSQVVGQSGYTF
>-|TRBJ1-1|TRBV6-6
CASSYGGRGTEAFF
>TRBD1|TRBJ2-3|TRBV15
CATSRRQGDTQYF
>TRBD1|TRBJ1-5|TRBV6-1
CASRGDRRNQPQHF
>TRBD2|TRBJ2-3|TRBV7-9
CAFSGSGADTQYF
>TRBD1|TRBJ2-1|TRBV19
CASTGQSSYNEQFF
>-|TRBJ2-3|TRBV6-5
CASSLIRSTDTQYF
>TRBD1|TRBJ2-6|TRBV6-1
CASSVTGARFSGANVLTF
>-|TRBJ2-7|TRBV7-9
CASSLDPGVGEQYF
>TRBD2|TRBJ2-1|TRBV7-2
CASSFEGGRYNEQFF
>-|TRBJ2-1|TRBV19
CASSIRGGSVGHYNEQFF
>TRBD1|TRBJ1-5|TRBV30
CAMEGQGARMGQPQHF
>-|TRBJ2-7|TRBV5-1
CASSLGQSSYEQYF
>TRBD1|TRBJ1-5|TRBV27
CASSLSRTGSQPQHF
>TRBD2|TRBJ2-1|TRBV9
CASSTQTSGRPYNEQFF
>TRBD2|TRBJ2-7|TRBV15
CATSSLAGDAEQYF
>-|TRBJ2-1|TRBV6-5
CASSYAWSSYNEQFF
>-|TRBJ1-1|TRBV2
CASRTGMNTEAFF
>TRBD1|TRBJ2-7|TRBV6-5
CASSNRDRGTYEQYF
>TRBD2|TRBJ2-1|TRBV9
CASSVRGLAGVEQFF
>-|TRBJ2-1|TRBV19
CASSISRYNEQFF
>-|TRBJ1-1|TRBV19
CASSMRGLTEAFF
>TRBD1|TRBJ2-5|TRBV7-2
CASSGTSRGTEETQYF
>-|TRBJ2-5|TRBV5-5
CASSEAVQETQYF
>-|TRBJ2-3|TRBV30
CAWSVGRDTQYF
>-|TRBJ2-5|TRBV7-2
CASPPRETQYF
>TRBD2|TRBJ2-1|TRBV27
CASSFSGGAYGEQFF
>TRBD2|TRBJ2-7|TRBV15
CATSRDDPTAWLAGAYEQYF
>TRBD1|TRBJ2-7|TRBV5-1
CASRPGQETYEQYF
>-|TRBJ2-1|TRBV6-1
CASSELAPARYNEQFF
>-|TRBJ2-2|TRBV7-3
CASSPPGGNTGELFF
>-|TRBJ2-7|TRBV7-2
CASSFSGLSYEQYF
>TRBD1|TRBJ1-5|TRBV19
CASSTGTGMYQPQHF
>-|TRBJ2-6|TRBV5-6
CASSGRQSSGANVLTF
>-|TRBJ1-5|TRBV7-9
CASSLGADQPQHF
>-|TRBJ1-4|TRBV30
CASRKASRTNEKLFF
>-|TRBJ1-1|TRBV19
CASMPGDETEAFF
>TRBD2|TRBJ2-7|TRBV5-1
CASRVHAGGVYEQYF
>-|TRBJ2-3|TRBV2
CASRGLGIGGGTQYF
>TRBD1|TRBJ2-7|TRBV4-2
CASSLTGTGSYEQYF
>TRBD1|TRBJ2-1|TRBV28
CASSPTYRGFRFF
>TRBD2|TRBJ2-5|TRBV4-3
CASSQGSSGRAETQYF
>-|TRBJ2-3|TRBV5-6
CASSLEGVLGTDTQYF
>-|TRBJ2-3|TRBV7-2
CASSQANTQYF
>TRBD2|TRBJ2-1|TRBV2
CASSPLAGGRNGFF
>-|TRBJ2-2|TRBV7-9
CASSPPQRANTGELFF
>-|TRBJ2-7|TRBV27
CASRPGLGYEQYF
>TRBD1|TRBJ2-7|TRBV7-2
CASSIGTGNIYEQYF
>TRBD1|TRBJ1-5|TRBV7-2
CASSSGQGYNQPQHF
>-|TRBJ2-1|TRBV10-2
CASSVRDWQFF
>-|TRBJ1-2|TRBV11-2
CASSLEQGISGYTF
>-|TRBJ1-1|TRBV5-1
CASSLKGENTEAFF
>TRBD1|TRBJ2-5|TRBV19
CASSMYTGGSETQYF
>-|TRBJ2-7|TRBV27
CASSLRVLSEQYF
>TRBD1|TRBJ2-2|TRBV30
CAWSTSRTGLGTGELFF